This T cell receptor (beta chain) was sequenced for a study of blood T cells in healthy people across ages. The study's findings and limits: Calculation of diversity from one million T cells yielded estimates considered to be underestimates.

A second roughly 6 to 11 cycle PCR used barcoded and J-beta primers. A single record per CDR3 protein comes from TCRdb applying MiXCR to the 5' RACE reads. The data show approximately 580,000 distinct CDR3 sequences, 20% to 30% seen once. In this sample, this clonotype turned up a few times. What it recognizes is unknown. Germline V lookup: CDR1 SGHVS, CDR2 FQNEAQ. The CDR3 spans 17 residues. Trimming cost V 4 bases and J 4 bases, with 17 bases left between them. These same data were also listed under a study on T cells of mothers and their children. That work states: Whatever RNA was extracted went entirely into cDNA synthesis, at roughly 1.6 ug per 15 ul.

What was sequenced was blood. The V gene is TRBV7-8, the J gene TRBJ1-6; a possible D gene is TRBD1 (5 bases). The sequence was obtained from a boy between 5 and 17 years old in good health. CDR3: CASSSRIGADYNSPLHF. The CDR3 DNA reads as TGTGCCAGCAGCTCGCGAATTGGGGCGGATTATAATTCACCCCTCCACTTT. Full variable domain (missing parts from reference TRBV7-8 and TRBJ1-6): GAGVSQSPRYKVAKRGQDVALRCDPISGHVSLFWYQQALGQGPEFLTYFQNEAQLDKSGLPSDRFFAERPEGSVSTLKIQRTQQEDSAVYLCASSSRIGADYNSPLHFGNGTRLTVT.